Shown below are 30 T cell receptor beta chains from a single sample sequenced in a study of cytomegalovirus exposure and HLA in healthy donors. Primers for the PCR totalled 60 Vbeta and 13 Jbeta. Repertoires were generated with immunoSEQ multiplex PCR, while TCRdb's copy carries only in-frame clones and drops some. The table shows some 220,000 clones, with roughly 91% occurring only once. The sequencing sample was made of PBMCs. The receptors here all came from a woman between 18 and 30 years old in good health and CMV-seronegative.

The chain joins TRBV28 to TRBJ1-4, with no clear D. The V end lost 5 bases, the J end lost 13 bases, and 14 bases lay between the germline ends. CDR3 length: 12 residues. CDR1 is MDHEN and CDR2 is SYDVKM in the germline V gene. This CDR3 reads CASSPTHGTLFF. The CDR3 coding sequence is TGTGCCAGCAGTCCCACCCACGGTACACTGTTTTTT.

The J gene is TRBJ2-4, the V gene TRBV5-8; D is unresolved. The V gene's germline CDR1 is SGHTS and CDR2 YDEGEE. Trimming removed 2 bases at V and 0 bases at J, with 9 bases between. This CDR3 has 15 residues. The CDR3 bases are TGTGCCAGCAGCTTTCAGTCGCTAGCCAAAAACATTCAGTACTTC. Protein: CASSFQSLAKNIQYF.

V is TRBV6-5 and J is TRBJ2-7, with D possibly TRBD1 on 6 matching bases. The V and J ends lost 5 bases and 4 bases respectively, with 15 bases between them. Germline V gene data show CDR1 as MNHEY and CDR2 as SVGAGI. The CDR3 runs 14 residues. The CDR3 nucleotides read TGTGCCAGCAGTATCCGGGACACCTCATACGAGCAGTACTTC. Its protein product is CASSIRDTSYEQYF.

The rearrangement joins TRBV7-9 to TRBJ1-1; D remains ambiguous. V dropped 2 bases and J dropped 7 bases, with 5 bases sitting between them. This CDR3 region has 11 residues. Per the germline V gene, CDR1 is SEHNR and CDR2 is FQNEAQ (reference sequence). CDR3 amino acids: CASSLIYEAFF. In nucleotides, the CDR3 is TGTGCCAGCAGCTTAATCTATGAAGCTTTCTTT.

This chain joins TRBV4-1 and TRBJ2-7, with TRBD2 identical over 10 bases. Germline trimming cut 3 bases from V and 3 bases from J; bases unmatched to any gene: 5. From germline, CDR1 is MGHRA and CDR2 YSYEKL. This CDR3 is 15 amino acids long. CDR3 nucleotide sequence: TGCGCCAGCAGCCAGTCTAGCGGGAGAAACTACGAGCAGTACTTC. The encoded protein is CASSQSSGRNYEQYF.

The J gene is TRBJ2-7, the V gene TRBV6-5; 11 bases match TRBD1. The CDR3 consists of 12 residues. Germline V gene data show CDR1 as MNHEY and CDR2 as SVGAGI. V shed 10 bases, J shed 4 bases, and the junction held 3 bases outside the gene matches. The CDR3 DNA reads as TGTGCCATCGGGACAGGGGGATACGAGCAGTACTTC. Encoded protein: CAIGTGGYEQYF.

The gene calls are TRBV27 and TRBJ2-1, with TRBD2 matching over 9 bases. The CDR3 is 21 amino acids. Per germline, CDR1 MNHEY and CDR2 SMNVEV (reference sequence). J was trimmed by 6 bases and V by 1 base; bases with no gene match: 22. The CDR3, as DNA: TGTGCCAGCAGTTTATTTCGTGGCGGGAGGGCCGTCGTTGTACAGGTCAATGAGCAGTTCTTC. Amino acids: CASSLFRGGRAVVVQVNEQFF.

The DNA for the CDR3 is TGTGCCAGCAGCTCCCACCTATTACAGGGAAGCACAGATACGCAGTATTTT. It is translated as CASSSHLLQGSTDTQYF. V is TRBV11-2 and J is TRBJ2-3, with D perhaps TRBD1 (6 bases). Germline V gene data show CDR1 as SGHAT and CDR2 as FQNNGV. The CDR3 runs 17 residues. Trimming pared 4 bases from V and 0 bases from J, leaving 17 bases between.

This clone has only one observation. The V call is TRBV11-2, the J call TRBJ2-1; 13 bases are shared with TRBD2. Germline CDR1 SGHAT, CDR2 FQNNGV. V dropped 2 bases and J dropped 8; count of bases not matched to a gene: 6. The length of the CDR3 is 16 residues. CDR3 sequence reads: CASSLSRTSGRDEQFF. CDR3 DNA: TGTGCCAGCAGCTTATCCCGGACTAGCGGGAGAGATGAGCAGTTCTTC.

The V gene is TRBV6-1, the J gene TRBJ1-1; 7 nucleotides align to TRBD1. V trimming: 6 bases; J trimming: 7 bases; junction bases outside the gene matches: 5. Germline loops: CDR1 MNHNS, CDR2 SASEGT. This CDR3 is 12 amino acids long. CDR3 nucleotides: TGTGCCAGCAGCGACCGGGACAGTGAAGCTTTCTTT. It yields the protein CASSDRDSEAFF.

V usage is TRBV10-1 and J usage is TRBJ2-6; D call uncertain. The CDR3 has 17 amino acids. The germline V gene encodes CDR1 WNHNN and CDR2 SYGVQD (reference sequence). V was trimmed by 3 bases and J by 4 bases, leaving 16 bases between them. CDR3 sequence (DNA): TGCGCCAGCAGTGAAAGCAGGCCATTGAGCGGGGCCAACGTCCTGACTTTC. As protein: CASSESRPLSGANVLTF.

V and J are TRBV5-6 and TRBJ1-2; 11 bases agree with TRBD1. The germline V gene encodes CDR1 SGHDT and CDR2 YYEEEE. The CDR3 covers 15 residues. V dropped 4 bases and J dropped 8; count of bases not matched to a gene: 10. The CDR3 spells CASSTPGQGGLGYTF. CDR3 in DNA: TGTGCCAGCAGCACGCCGGGACAGGGGGGTCTGGGCTACACCTTC.

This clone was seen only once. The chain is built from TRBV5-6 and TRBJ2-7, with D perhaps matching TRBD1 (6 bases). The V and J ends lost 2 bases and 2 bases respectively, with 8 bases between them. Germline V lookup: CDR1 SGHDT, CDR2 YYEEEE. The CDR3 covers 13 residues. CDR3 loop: CASSFTGTYEQYF. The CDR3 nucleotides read TGTGCCAGCAGCTTTACAGGGACCTACGAGCAGTACTTC.

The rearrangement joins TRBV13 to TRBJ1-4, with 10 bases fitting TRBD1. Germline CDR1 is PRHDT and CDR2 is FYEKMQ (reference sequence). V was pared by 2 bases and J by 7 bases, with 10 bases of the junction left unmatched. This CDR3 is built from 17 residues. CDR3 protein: CASSLYVKRDRGEKLFF. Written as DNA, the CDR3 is TGTGCCAGCAGCTTATACGTAAAAAGGGACAGGGGTGAAAAACTGTTTTTT.

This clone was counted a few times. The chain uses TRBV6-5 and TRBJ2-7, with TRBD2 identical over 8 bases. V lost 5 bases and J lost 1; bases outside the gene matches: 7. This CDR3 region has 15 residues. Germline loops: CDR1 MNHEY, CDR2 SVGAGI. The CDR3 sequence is CASSTARGGSYEQYF. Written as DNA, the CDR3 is TGTGCCAGCAGTACAGCTCGGGGGGGATCCTACGAGCAGTACTTC.

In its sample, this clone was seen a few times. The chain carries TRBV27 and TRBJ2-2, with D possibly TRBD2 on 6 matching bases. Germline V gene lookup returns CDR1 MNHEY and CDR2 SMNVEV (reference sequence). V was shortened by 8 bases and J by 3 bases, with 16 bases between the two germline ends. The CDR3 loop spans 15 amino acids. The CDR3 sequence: CASGTAGRHTGELFF. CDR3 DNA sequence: TGTGCCAGCGGGACCGCGGGACGGCACACCGGGGAGCTGTTTTTT.

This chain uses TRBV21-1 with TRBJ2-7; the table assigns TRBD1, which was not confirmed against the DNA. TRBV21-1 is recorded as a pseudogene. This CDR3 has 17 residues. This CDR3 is CASSKKRGVQGDAEQYF. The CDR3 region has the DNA TGTGCCAGCAGCAAAAAAAGGGGGGTACAGGGGGACGCCGAGCAGTACTTC.

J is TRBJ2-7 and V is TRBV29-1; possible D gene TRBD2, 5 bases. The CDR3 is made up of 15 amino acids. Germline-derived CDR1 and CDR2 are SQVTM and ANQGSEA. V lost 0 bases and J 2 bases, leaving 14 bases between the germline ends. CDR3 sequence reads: CSVEEPGLAPYEQYF. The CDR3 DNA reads TGCAGCGTTGAAGAGCCCGGACTCGCCCCCTACGAGCAGTACTTC.

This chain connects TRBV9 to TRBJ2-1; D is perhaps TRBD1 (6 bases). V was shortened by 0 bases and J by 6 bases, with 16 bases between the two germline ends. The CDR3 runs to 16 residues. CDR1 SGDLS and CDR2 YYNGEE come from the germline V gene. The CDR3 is CASSVAEQGTTNEQFF. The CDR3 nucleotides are TGTGCCAGCAGCGTAGCTGAACAGGGAACCACCAATGAGCAGTTCTTC.

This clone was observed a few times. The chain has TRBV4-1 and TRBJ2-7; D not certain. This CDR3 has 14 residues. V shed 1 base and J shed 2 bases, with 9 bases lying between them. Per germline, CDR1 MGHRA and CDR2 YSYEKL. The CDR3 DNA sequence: TGCGCCAGCAGCCAAGGTGTCCAGGCCTACGAGCAGTACTTC. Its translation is CASSQGVQAYEQYF.

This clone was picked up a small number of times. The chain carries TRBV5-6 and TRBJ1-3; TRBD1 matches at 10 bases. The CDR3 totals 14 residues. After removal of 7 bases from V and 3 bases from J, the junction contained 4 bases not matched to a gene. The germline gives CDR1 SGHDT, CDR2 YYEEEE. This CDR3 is CASADRGLGNTIYF. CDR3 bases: TGTGCCAGCGCAGACAGGGGGCTTGGAAACACCATATATTTT.

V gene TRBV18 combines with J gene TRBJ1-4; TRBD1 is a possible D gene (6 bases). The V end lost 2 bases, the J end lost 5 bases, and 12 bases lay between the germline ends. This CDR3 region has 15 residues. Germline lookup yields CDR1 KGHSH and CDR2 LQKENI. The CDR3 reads CASSPSGTKNEKLFF. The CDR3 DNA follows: TGTGCCAGCTCACCATCCGGGACAAAGAATGAAAAACTGTTTTTT.

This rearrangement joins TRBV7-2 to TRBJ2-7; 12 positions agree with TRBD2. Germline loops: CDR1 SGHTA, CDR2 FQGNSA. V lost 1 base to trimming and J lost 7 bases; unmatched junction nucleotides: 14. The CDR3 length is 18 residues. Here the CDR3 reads CASSLDIWASGRGSEQYF. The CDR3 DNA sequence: TGTGCCAGCAGCTTAGATATTTGGGCTAGCGGGAGGGGTAGTGAGCAGTACTTC. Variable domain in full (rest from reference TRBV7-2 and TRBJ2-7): GAGVSQSPSNKVTEKGKDVELRCDPISGHTALYWYRQSLGQGLEFLIYFQGNSAPDKSGLPSDRFSAERTGGSVSTLTIQRTQQEDSAVYLCASSLDIWASGRGSEQYFGPGTRLTVT.

The CDR3 reads CSVLGQIYEQYF. As DNA, the CDR3 is TGCAGCGTATTGGGGCAGATCTACGAGCAGTACTTC. The rearrangement joins TRBV29-1 to TRBJ2-7; a possible D gene is TRBD1 (5 bases). This CDR3 spans 12 amino acids. Germline CDR1 is SQVTM and CDR2 is ANQGSEA. V lost 6 bases to trimming and J lost 3 bases, with 12 bases between them.

CDR3: CASSENGPGTGIGNTIYF. CDR3 sequence (DNA): TGTGCCAGCAGTGAGAATGGTCCCGGGACAGGGATAGGAAACACCATATATTTT. The chain carries TRBV6-1 and TRBJ1-3, with TRBD1 identical over 9 bases. J gave up 4 bases and V 3 bases, and 13 bases lay outside the gene matches. Germline V gene data show CDR1 as MNHNS and CDR2 as SASEGT. The CDR3 is made up of 18 amino acids.

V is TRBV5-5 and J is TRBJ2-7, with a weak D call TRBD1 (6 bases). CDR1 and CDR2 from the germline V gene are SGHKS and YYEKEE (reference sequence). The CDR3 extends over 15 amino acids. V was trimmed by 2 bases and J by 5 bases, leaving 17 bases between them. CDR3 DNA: TGTGCCAGCAGCTTATACAGGGACCAACCCCACGAGCAGTACTTC. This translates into CASSLYRDQPHEQYF.

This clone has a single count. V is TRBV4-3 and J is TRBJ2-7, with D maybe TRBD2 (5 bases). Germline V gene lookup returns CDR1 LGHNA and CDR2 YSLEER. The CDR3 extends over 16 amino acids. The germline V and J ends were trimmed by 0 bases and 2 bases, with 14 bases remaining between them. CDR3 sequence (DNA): TGCGCCAGCAGCCAAGAAACAGTCTCCGGGGCCTACGAGCAGTACTTC. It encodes CASSQETVSGAYEQYF.

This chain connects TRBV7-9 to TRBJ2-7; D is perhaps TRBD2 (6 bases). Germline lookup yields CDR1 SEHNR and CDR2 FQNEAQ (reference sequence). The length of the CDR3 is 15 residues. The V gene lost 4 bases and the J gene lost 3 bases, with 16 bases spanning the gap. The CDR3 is CASSSNPGTYYEQYF. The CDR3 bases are TGTGCCAGCAGCTCAAACCCCGGGACTTACTACGAGCAGTACTTC.

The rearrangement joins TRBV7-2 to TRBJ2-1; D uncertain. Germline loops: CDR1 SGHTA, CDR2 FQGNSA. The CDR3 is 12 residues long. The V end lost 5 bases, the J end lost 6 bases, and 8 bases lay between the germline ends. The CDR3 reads CASSVYFNEQFF. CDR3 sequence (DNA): TGTGCCAGCAGCGTGTATTTCAATGAGCAGTTCTTC.

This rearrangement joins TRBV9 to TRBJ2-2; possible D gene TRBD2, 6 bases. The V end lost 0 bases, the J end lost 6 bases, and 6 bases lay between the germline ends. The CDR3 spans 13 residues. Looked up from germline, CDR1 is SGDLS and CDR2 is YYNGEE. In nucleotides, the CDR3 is TGTGCCAGCAGCGTAGGGGGGGCCGGGGAGCTGTTTTTT. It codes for CASSVGGAGELFF.